The 14 T cell receptor beta chains listed next were all sequenced from one sample in a study of cytomegalovirus exposure and HLA in healthy donors. PCR employed 60 Vbeta and 13 Jbeta primers. TCRdb's table, derived via immunoSEQ multiplex PCR, lists solely in-frame clones and lacks some. Here the sample spans 150,000 to 200,000 clones, 80% being singletons. The sequenced sample was PBMCs. The receptors were sampled from a man in his forties or fifties in good health and CMV-seronegative.

The gene calls are TRBV25-1 and TRBJ1-3; 7 bases match TRBD1. Germline V gene data show CDR1 as MGHDK and CDR2 as SYGVNS. With V trimmed by 2 bases and J by 4 bases, 5 bases remained unmatched. CDR3 length equals 15 residues. The chain's CDR3 is CASSEAGTVGNTIYF. For the CDR3, the DNA is TGTGCCAGCAGTGAAGCCGGGACAGTGGGAAACACCATATATTTT.

The chain combines TRBV19 with TRBJ1-2, with TRBD1 matching 8 bases. The ends lost 5 bases at V and 4 bases at J; junction bases unmatched: 21. The germline gives CDR1 LNHDA, CDR2 SQIVND (reference sequence). This CDR3 comprises 19 residues. The DNA for the CDR3 is TGTGCCAGTAGTCTCCACTTCGGCGAGACAGGGGATGGGGCCTATGGCTACACCTTC. Amino acids: CASSLHFGETGDGAYGYTF.

A few counts support this clone. The chain uses TRBV6-1 and TRBJ2-5; 9 bases match TRBD1. This CDR3 spans 15 amino acids. V was clipped by 3 bases and J by 6 bases; unmatched bases: 8. Germline CDR1 MNHNS, CDR2 SASEGT. CDR3 in DNA: TGTGCCAGCAGTGATGGGGGACAGGGTACAAAGACCCAGTACTTC. Its protein product is CASSDGGQGTKTQYF.

The chain links TRBV7-2 to TRBJ2-5, with D perhaps TRBD2 (6 bases). The CDR3 extends over 14 amino acids. V shed 5 bases and J shed 2 bases, with 12 bases lying between them. Germline V gene lookup returns CDR1 SGHTA and CDR2 FQGNSA. The DNA for the CDR3 is TGTGCCAGCAGCCCCTGGGGGGAGCAAGAGACCCAGTACTTC. Amino acid sequence: CASSPWGEQETQYF.

V usage is TRBV30 and J usage is TRBJ1-1, with D maybe TRBD1 (5 bases). CDR3 size: 13 residues. V lost 1 base and J lost 1, with 7 bases in between. Germline assignment: CDR1 GTSNPN and CDR2 SVGIG (reference sequence). CDR3: CAWSGQRNTEAFF. The CDR3 DNA follows: TGTGCCTGGAGTGGACAGCGGAACACTGAAGCTTTCTTT.

The V call is TRBV2, the J call TRBJ2-5; D not resolved. V shed 0 bases and J shed 1 base, with 9 bases lying between them. This CDR3 has 15 amino acids. Germline assignment: CDR1 SNHLY and CDR2 FYNNEI. Here the CDR3 reads CASSEAVNFQETQYF. CDR3 in DNA: TGTGCCAGCAGTGAAGCGGTGAACTTCCAAGAGACCCAGTACTTC.

The chain employs TRBV28 and TRBJ1-4; the D is unclear. The CDR3 is 13 amino acids. From germline, CDR1 is MDHEN and CDR2 SYDVKM. V was trimmed by 1 base and J by 7 bases, leaving 7 bases between them. The CDR3 sequence is CASSLFSGEKLFF. CDR3 DNA: TGTGCCAGCAGTTTATTTAGCGGTGAAAAACTGTTTTTT.

The V and J genes are TRBV29-1 and TRBJ2-7; D is possibly TRBD1 (5 bases). Looked up from germline, CDR1 is SQVTM and CDR2 is ANQGSEA. CDR3 length: 12 residues. V dropped 1 base and J dropped 6 bases, with 10 bases sitting between them. DNA for the CDR3: TGCAGCGTTGAAGGTCAGGGCGGCGAGCAGTACTTC. Translating gives CSVEGQGGEQYF.

The DNA for the CDR3 is TGCAGCGTTGTCGGCAGGGGCTCCTACGAGCAGTACTTC. Amino acid sequence: CSVVGRGSYEQYF. The rearrangement uses TRBV29-1 and TRBJ2-5; D might be TRBD1 (6 bases). Gene TRBJ2-7 matches the end of the DNA better, so the J call may be wrong. The CDR3 covers 13 residues. Germline loops: CDR1 SQVTM, CDR2 ANQGSEA.

The gene calls are TRBV9 and TRBJ2-2; D remains unclear. Trimming pared 0 bases from V and 6 bases from J, leaving 6 bases between. The CDR3 covers 13 residues. CDR1 SGDLS and CDR2 YYNGEE come from the germline V gene. Here the CDR3 reads CASSVVRAGELFF. The CDR3 DNA reads TGTGCCAGCAGCGTAGTTCGCGCCGGGGAGCTGTTTTTT.

The sample holds one count of this clone. This chain links TRBV5-1 with TRBJ2-5; TRBD2 aligns across 9 bases. The DNA matches TRBJ2-7 better at its end, which makes the J call doubtful. Germline V lookup: CDR1 SGHRS, CDR2 YFSETQ. The CDR3 runs 15 residues. The CDR3 region has the DNA TGCGCCAGCAGCCTCTCCAGCGGGGGGCCAACCGAGCAGTACTTC. It is translated as CASSLSSGGPTEQYF.

The chain recombines TRBV6-4 with TRBJ2-5; D is unresolved. The DNA end lines up better with TRBJ2-7; the J call may be wrong. Looked up from germline, CDR1 is MRHNA and CDR2 is SNTAGT. CDR3 size: 10 residues. CDR3 sequence reads: CASRNYEQYF. DNA for the CDR3: TGTGCCAGCAGAAACTACGAGCAGTACTTC.

The V gene is TRBV30, the J gene TRBJ1-1; a possible D gene is TRBD1 (6 bases). V was clipped by 4 bases and J by 5 bases, with 14 bases between them. The CDR3 is 13 residues long. In germline, CDR1 is GTSNPN, CDR2 SVGIG (reference sequence). CDR3 in DNA: TGTGCCTGGATCCAGGGGCGGCGGACTGAAGCTTTCTTT. Protein product: CAWIQGRRTEAFF.

The rearrangement links TRBV9 to TRBJ1-2; 9 bases are shared with TRBD1. Germline V gene lookup returns CDR1 SGDLS and CDR2 YYNGEE. The trim removed 2 bases at V and 7 bases at J, leaving 3 bases unmatched. The CDR3 is 13 amino acids. The CDR3 nucleotides read TGTGCCAGCAGCGTGGGACAGGGACGTGGCTACACCTTC. It is translated as CASSVGQGRGYTF.